The 2 T cell receptor beta chains below come from one sample, sequenced in a study of blood T cells in healthy people across ages. Then a second PCR, running roughly 7 to 12 cycles, was carried out with a sample-barcoded 5' primer and a J-beta primer mix. A single record per CDR3 protein comes from TCRdb applying MiXCR to the 5' RACE reads. The sample records around 1,500,000 distinct CDR3 sequences, 28% being singletons. The sample taken for sequencing was blood. The receptors come from a woman aged 30 to 39 in good health.

This clonotype occurred many times. The chain combines TRBV20-1 with TRBJ1-1, with D unclear. V shed 1 base and J shed 4 bases, with 13 bases lying between them. The germline gives CDR1 DFQATT, CDR2 SNEGSKA (reference sequence). The CDR3 loop spans 14 amino acids. CDR3 DNA: TGCAGTGCTAGAGTTGAGGGTCTAGGCACTGAAGCTTTCTTT. This sequence encodes CSARVEGLGTEAFF.

The sample holds a few counts of this clonotype. The CDR3 DNA reads TGTGCCACCAGTGATCCCCCGGGAGGCACAGATACGCAGTATTTT. Translated, it gives CATSDPPGGTDTQYF. The chain combines TRBV24-1 with TRBJ2-3; D is possibly TRBD2 (6 bases). Trimming stripped 3 bases from V and 1 base from J, with 10 bases between. In germline, CDR1 is KGHDR, CDR2 SFDVKD. The CDR3 has 15 residues.